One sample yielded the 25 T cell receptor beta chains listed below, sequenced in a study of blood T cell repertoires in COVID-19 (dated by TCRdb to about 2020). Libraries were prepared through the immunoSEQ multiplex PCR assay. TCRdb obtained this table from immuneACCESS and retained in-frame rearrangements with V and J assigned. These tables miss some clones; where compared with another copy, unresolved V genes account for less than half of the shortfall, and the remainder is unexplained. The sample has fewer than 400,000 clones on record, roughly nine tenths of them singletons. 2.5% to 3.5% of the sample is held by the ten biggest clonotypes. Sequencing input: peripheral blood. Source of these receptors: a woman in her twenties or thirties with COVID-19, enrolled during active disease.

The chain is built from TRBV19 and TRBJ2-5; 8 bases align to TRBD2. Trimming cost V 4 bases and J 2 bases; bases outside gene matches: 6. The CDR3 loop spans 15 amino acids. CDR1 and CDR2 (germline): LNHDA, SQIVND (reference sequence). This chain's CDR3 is CASSRPGLGQETQYF. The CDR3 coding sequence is TGTGCCAGTAGTAGACCGGGACTAGGGCAAGAGACCCAGTACTTC.

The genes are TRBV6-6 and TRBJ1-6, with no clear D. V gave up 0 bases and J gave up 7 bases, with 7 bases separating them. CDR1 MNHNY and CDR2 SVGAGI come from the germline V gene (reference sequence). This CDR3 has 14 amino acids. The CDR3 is CASSYSGGNSPLHF. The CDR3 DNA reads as TGTGCCAGCAGTTACTCCGGCGGGAATTCACCCCTCCACTTT.

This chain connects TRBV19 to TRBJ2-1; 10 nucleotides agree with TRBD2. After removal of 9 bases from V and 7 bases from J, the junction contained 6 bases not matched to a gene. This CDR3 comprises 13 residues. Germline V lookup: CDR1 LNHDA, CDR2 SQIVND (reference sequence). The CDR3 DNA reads TGTGCCAGCCGGGGACTAGCGAATAATGAGCAGTTCTTC. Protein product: CASRGLANNEQFF.

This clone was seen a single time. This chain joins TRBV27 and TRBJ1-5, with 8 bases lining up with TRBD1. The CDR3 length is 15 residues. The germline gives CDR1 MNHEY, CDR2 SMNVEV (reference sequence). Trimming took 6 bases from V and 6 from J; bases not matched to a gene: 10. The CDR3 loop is CASSRGTGEGQPQHF. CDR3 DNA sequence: TGTGCCAGCAGCCGGGGGACAGGTGAAGGTCAGCCCCAGCATTTT.

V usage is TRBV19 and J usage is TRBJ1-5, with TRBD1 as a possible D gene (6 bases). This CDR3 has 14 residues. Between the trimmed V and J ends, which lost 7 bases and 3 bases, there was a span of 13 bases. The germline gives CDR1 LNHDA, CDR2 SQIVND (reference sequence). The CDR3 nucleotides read TGTGCCAGTACCCCTACAGGGTCCAATCAGCCCCAGCATTTT. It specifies CASTPTGSNQPQHF.

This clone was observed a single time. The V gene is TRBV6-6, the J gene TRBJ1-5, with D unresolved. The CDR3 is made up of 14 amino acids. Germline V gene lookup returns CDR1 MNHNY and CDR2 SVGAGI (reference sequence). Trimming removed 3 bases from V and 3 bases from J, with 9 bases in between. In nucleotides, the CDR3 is TGTGCCAGCAGTTATGGACGGGACAATCAGCCCCAGCATTTT. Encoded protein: CASSYGRDNQPQHF.

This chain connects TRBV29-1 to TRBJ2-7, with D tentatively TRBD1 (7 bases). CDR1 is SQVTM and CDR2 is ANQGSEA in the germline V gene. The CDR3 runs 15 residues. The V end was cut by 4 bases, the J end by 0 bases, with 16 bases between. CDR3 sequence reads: CSVGRAGQNSYEQYF. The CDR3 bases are TGCAGCGTTGGGAGGGCGGGACAGAACTCCTACGAGCAGTACTTC.

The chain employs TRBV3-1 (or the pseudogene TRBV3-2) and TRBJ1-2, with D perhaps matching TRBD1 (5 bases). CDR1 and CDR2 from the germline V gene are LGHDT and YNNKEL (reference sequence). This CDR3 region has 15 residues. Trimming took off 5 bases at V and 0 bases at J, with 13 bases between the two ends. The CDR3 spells CASSKGFTPNYGYTF. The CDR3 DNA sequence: TGTGCCAGCAGCAAGGGGTTCACCCCTAACTATGGCTACACCTTC.

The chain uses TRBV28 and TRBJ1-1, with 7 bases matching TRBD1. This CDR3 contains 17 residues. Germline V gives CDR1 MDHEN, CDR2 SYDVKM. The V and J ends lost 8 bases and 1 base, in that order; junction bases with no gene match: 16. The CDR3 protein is CASDLRRPGGSNTEAFF. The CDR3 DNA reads TGTGCCAGCGACCTAAGGAGGCCAGGGGGTTCGAACACTGAAGCTTTCTTT.

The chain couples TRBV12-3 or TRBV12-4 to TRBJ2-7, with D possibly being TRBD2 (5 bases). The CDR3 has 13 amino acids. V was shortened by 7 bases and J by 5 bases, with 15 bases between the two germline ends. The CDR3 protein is CASNPDGVNEQYF. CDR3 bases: TGTGCCAGCAATCCCGACGGGGTGAACGAGCAGTACTTC.

The CDR3 spells CSVQDSGSSVNEQFF. CDR3 nucleotide sequence: TGCAGCGTCCAGGATAGCGGGAGTTCAGTCAATGAGCAGTTCTTC. This chain uses TRBV29-1 with TRBJ2-1; 9 nucleotides align to TRBD2. Trimming took 6 bases from V and 6 from J; bases not matched to a gene: 12. CDR1 and CDR2 from the germline V gene are SQVTM and ANQGSEA. The CDR3 is 15 amino acids.

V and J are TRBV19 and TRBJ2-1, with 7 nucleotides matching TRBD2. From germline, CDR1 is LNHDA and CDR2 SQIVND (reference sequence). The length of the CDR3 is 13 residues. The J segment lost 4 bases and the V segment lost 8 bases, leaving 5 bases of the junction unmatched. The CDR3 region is CASGRVAYNEQFF. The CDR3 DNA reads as TGTGCCAGTGGGAGGGTGGCATACAATGAGCAGTTCTTC. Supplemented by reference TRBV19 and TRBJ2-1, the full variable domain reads DGGITQSPKYLFRKEGQNVTLSCEQNLNHDAMYWYRQDPGQGLRLIYYSQIVNDFQKGDIAEGYSVSREKKESFPLTVTSAQKNPTAFYLCASGRVAYNEQFFGPGTRLTVL.

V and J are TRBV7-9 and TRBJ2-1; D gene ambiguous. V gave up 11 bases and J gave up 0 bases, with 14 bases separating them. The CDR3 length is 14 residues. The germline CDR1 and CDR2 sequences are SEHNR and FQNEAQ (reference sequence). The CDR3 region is CASLSADSYNEQFF. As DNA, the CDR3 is TGTGCCTCTCTCAGCGCGGACTCCTACAATGAGCAGTTCTTC.

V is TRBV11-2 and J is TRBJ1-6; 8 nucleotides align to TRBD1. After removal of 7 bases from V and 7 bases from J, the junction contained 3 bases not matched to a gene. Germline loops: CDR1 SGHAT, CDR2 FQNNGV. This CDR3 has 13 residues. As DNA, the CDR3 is TGTGCCAGCAACGGACAGGGAAATTCACCCCTCCACTTT. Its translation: CASNGQGNSPLHF. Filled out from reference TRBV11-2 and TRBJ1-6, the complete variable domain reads EAGVAQSPRYKIIEKRQSVAFWCNPISGHATLYWYQQILGQGPKLLIQFQNNGVVDDSQLPKDRFSAERLKGVDSTLKIQPAKLEDSAVYLCASNGQGNSPLHFGNGTRLTVT.

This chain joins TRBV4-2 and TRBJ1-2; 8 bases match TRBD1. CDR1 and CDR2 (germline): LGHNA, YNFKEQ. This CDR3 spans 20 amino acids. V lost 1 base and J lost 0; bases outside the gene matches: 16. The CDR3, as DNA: TGTGCCAGCAGCCAAGGTGGGGAAAGGTTCGGACAGGGACCTAACTATGGCTACACCTTC. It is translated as CASSQGGERFGQGPNYGYTF.

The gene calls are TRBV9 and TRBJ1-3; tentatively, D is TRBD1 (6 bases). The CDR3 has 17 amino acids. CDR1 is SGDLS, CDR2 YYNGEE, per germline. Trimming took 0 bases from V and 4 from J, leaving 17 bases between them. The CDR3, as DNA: TGTGCCAGCAGCGTAGCGCTCGGGGGGCGAGAGGGAAACACCATATATTTT. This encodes CASSVALGGREGNTIYF.

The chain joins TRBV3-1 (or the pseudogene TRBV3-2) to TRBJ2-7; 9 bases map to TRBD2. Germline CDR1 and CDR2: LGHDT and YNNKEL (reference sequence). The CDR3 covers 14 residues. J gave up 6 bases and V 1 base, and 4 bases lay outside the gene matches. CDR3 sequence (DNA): TGTGCCAGCAGCCAAGCTTTTAGCGGGAGCGAGCAGTACTTC. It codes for CASSQAFSGSEQYF.

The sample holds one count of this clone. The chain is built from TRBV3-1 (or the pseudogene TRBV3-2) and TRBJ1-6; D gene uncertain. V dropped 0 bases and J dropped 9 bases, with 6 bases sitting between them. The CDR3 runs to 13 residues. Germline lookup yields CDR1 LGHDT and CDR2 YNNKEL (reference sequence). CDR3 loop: CASSQERGSPLHF. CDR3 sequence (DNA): TGTGCCAGCAGCCAAGAGAGAGGTTCACCCCTCCACTTT.

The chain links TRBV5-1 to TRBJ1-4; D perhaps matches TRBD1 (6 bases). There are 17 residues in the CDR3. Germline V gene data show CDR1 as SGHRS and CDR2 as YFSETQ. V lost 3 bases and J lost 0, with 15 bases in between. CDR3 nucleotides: TGCGCCAGCAGCTGGGCTCGGACAGTCGCAACTAATGAAAAACTGTTTTTT. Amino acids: CASSWARTVATNEKLFF.

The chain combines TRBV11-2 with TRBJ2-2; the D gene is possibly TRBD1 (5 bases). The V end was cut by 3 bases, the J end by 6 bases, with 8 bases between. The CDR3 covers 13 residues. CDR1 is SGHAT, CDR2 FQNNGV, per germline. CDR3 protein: CASSFPGPGELFF. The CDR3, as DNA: TGTGCCAGCAGCTTCCCAGGGCCCGGGGAGCTGTTTTTT.

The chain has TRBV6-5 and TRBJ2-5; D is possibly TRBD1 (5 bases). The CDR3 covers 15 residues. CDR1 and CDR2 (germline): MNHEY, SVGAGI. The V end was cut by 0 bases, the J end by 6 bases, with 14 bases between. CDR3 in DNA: TGTGCCAGCAGTTACTCGATTCAGGGTGGGAAGACCCAGTACTTC. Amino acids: CASSYSIQGGKTQYF.

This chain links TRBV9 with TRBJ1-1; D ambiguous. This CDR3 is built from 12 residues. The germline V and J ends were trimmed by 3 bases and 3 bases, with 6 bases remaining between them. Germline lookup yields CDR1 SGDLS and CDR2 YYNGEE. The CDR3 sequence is CASSDGDTEAFF. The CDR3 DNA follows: TGTGCCAGCAGCGACGGGGACACTGAAGCTTTCTTT.

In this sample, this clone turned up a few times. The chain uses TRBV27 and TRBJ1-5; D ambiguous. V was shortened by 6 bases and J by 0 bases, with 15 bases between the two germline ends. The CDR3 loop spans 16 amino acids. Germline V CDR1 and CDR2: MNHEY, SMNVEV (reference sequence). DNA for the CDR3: TGTGCCAGCAGCCCCACAATCCCGTATAGCAATCAGCCCCAGCATTTT. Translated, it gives CASSPTIPYSNQPQHF.

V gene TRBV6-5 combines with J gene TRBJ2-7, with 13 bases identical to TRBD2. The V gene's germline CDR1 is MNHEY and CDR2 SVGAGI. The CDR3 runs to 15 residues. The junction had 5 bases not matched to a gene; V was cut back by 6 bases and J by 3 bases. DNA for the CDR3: TGTGCCAGCAGCGAGGGACTAGCGGGACTCTACGAGCAGTACTTC. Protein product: CASSEGLAGLYEQYF.

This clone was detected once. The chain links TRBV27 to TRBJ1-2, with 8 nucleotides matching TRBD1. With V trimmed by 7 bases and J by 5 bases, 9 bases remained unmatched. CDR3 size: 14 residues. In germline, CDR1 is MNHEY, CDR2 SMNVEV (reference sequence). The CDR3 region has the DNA TGTGCCAGCACCTCAGGGACAGGAGCGTATGGCTACACCTTC. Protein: CASTSGTGAYGYTF.